This T cell receptor beta chain was identified during a study of blood T cell repertoires in COVID-19. Study summary: Material from acute and convalescent COVID-19 was sourced from the United States, Italy and Spain. PBMCs, B-cell-depleted T cells, or T cells were the source of the cDNA or gDNA that made up the material.

Seattle researchers signed up patients amid active infection and tracked them longitudinally. CDR3 size: 14 residues. V was pared by 4 bases and J by 7 bases, with 6 bases of the junction left unmatched. Germline assignment: CDR1 LNHDA and CDR2 SQIVND (reference sequence). In the authors' methods: How many nucleated cells were present was estimated from reference gene primer amplification. Here immunoSEQ multiplex PCR was the method, and the copy in TCRdb shows in-frame clones only, minus some. V and J calls and clone size are those listed in that table; D and trimming were worked out from the DNA. Here the sample spans some 300,000 clones, 86% being singletons.

Material: peripheral blood. The chain joins TRBV19 to TRBJ1-2; 10 bases map to TRBD1. This TCR was sampled from a woman in her 70s with COVID-19, enrolled during active disease. CDR3 in amino acids: CASSKEGTGVGYTF. The CDR3, as DNA: TGTGCCAGTAGTAAAGAAGGGACAGGGGTTGGCTACACCTTC.